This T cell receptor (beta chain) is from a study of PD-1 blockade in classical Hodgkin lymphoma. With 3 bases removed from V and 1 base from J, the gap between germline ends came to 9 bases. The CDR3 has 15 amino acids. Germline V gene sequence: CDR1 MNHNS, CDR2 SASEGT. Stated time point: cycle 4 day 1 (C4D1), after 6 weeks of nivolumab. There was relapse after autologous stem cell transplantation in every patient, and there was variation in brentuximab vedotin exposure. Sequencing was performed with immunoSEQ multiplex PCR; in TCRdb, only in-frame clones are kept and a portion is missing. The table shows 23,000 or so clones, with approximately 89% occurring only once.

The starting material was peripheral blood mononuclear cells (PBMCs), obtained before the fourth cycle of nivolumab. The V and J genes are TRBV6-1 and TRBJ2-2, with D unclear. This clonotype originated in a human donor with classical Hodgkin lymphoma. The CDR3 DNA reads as TGTGCCAGCAGTGAGGTGGAGTGGAACACCGGGGAGCTGTTTTTT. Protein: CASSEVEWNTGELFF.